A single sample gave rise to the 16 T cell receptor beta chains below, sequenced in a study of CD8 T cells in Susac syndrome (dated by TCRdb to between 2018 and 2021). Receptors were amplified or captured by the immunoSEQ multiplex PCR assay. RNA was extracted using the RNeasy kit, and about 0.45 to 1 ug of the RNA was reverse transcribed with random hexamers. Starting from the raw public reads, TCRdb applied fastp trimming at Q25, assembled clones with MiXCR and retained in-frame beta chains. For every CDR3 protein sequence, its rows merge into one entry that carries the most common genes and DNA. The sample yields around 150,000 distinct CDR3 sequences; around 94% were counted once. The top ten hold about 0.13% of the sample. The sequenced material came from CD4+ T cells from PBMCs. Receptor source: a human donor in good health.

About this clonotype: An end of the junction does not agree with germline; a read error may underlie this. The V gene is TRBV7-7, the J gene TRBJ2-1; D uncertain. Germline loops: CDR1 SSHAT, CDR2 FNYEAQ (reference sequence). There are 15 residues in the CDR3. The CDR3 DNA reads TGTGCTAGCAGCTTCCCGGTCGGCGAGAACAATGAGCAGTTCTTC. It is translated as CASSFPVGENNEQFF.

The chain is built from TRBV29-1 and TRBJ1-4; 8 bases map to TRBD1. Germline-derived CDR1 and CDR2 are SQVTM and ANQGSEA. J was trimmed by 7 bases and V by 7 bases; bases with no gene match: 11. The CDR3 is 14 amino acids. DNA of the CDR3: TGCAGCGGCGCGTCAGGGGGCGAGGGTGAAAAACTGTTTTTT. It translates to CSGASGGEGEKLFF.

The CDR3 nucleotides are TGTGCCAGCACCCGGACAGATAATTCACCCCTCCACTTT. Encoded protein: CASTRTDNSPLHF. The chain is built from TRBV6-6 and TRBJ1-6; D perhaps matches TRBD1 (6 bases). The V end was cut by 7 bases, the J end by 5 bases, with 9 bases between. Germline V lookup: CDR1 MNHNY, CDR2 SVGAGI (reference sequence). The CDR3 has 13 amino acids.

V is TRBV7-3 and J is TRBJ1-1, with 10 nucleotides matching TRBD1. The V gene end was trimmed by 6 bases and the J gene end by 7 bases; junction bases not matched to a gene: 8. The CDR3 covers 14 residues. Germline CDR1 SGHTA, CDR2 FQGTGA. CDR3 in DNA: TGTGCCAGCAGGGGGCCCGGGACAGGGGATGAAGCTTTCTTT. Its protein product is CASRGPGTGDEAFF.

The chain joins TRBV7-9 to TRBJ2-3; 9 bases map to TRBD2. V lost 5 bases and J lost 2; bases outside the gene matches: 2. This CDR3 is 14 amino acids long. CDR1 is SEHNR, CDR2 FQNEAQ, per germline (reference sequence). In DNA form, the CDR3 reads TGTGCCAGCAGCCCTAGCGGGACCACAGATACGCAGTATTTT. It translates to CASSPSGTTDTQYF.

The J gene is TRBJ2-1, the V gene TRBV5-6, with 11 nucleotides matching TRBD2. This CDR3 spans 16 amino acids. The V segment lost 4 bases and the J segment 4 bases; nucleotides outside the gene matches: 7. The germline V gene has CDR1 SGHDT and CDR2 YYEEEE. The CDR3: CASSGRLAGTYNEQFF. In DNA, the CDR3 is TGTGCCAGCAGCGGAAGACTAGCGGGGACTTACAATGAGCAGTTCTTC. Using reference TRBV5-6 and TRBJ2-1 for the parts outside the CDR3, the full variable domain is DAGVTQSPTHLIKTRGQQVTLRCSPKSGHDTVSWYQQALGQGPQFIFQYYEEEERQRGNFPDRFSGHQFPNYSSELNVNALLLGDSALYLCASSGRLAGTYNEQFFGPGTRLTVL.

This chain connects TRBV12-3 or TRBV12-4 to TRBJ2-1; TRBD1 aligns across 8 bases. Trimming removed 5 bases from V and 8 bases from J; junction bases left unmatched: 11. This CDR3 comprises 15 residues. The DNA of the CDR3 is TGTGCCAGCAGTGCCACCGGGACAGGTGTTGATGAGCAGTTCTTC. It specifies CASSATGTGVDEQFF.

This clonotype was recorded once. This chain joins TRBV27 and TRBJ2-1; 8 positions agree with TRBD2. The V segment lost 6 bases and the J segment 9 bases; nucleotides outside the gene matches: 7. The CDR3 has 13 residues. Germline CDR1 reads MNHEY; CDR2 reads SMNVEV (reference sequence). The CDR3 reads CASRLSGGGEQFF. DNA for the CDR3: TGTGCCAGCAGACTAAGCGGGGGAGGTGAGCAGTTCTTC.

The V gene is TRBV6-2 or TRBV6-3, the J gene TRBJ2-1, with a possible D match to TRBD1 (6 bases). Germline V lookup: CDR1 MNHEY, CDR2 SVGEGT. CDR3 length: 18 residues. V was cut by 2 bases and J by 5 bases, with 22 bases left in between. This CDR3 reads CASSYRRGSSNWDNEQFF. The CDR3 DNA is TGTGCCAGCAGTTACAGAAGGGGGTCCTCAAATTGGGACAATGAGCAGTTCTTC.

J is TRBJ2-5 and V is TRBV4-2; the match to TRBD2 covers 8 bases. The germline CDR1 and CDR2 sequences are LGHNA and YNFKEQ. CDR3 size: 15 residues. J was trimmed by 2 bases and V by 5 bases; bases with no gene match: 7. CDR3 nucleotides: TGTGCCAGCAGCACTGCACTAGCGGAACAAGAGACCCAGTACTTC. Its translation: CASSTALAEQETQYF.

V gene TRBV10-2 combines with J gene TRBJ1-6, with a weak D call TRBD1 (5 bases). The V gene's germline CDR1 is WSHSY and CDR2 SAAADI. The CDR3 sequence is 12 residues long. Deletions cut 4 bases from V and 7 bases from J, with 5 bases between. The CDR3 reads CASSGGNSPLHF. The CDR3 DNA sequence: TGCGCCAGCAGTGGGGGGAATTCACCCCTCCACTTT.

The V and J genes are TRBV12-3 or TRBV12-4 and TRBJ1-2; 8 positions agree with TRBD1. The CDR3 is made up of 14 amino acids. J gave up 3 bases and V 5 bases, and 5 bases lay outside the gene matches. The CDR3 is CASSLIRGHYGYTF. The CDR3 DNA reads as TGTGCCAGCAGTCTGATCAGGGGGCACTATGGCTACACCTTC.

The chain carries TRBV13 and TRBJ1-1, with 8 bases identical to TRBD1. Trimming removed 5 bases from V and 1 base from J; junction bases left unmatched: 3. The CDR3 loop spans 14 amino acids. Germline CDR1 is PRHDT and CDR2 is FYEKMQ (reference sequence). The CDR3 bases are TGTGCCAGCAGCCGCGACAGGGGGAACACTGAAGCTTTCTTT. Protein sequence: CASSRDRGNTEAFF.

The V call is TRBV12-3 or TRBV12-4, the J call TRBJ1-2, with TRBD1 matching 8 bases. The junction had 8 bases not matched to a gene; V was cut back by 4 bases and J by 7 bases. CDR3 length: 14 residues. The DNA for the CDR3 is TGTGCCAGCAGTTCGGACAGGGAACTAAGTGGCTACACCTTC. This gives the protein CASSSDRELSGYTF.

The chain recombines TRBV5-4 with TRBJ2-1, with TRBD2 identical over 7 bases. The trim removed 4 bases at V and 8 bases at J, leaving 18 bases unmatched. This CDR3 is built from 17 residues. Germline loops: CDR1 SGHNT, CDR2 YYREEE (reference sequence). CDR3 protein: CASSLFLTSGAGDEQFF. The CDR3 DNA follows: TGTGCCAGCAGCCTCTTTTTAACCAGCGGGGCCGGGGATGAGCAGTTCTTC. Full variable domain (missing parts from reference TRBV5-4 and TRBJ2-1): ETGVTQSPTHLIKTRGQQVTLRCSSQSGHNTVSWYQQALGQGPQFIFQYYREEENGRGNFPPRFSGLQFPNYSSELNVNALELDDSALYLCASSLFLTSGAGDEQFFGPGTRLTVL.

The chain carries TRBV20-1 and TRBJ2-7; 12 nucleotides match TRBD2. This CDR3 region has 14 residues. V shed 5 bases, J shed 9 bases, and the junction held 11 bases outside the gene matches. Germline V CDR1 and CDR2: DFQATT, SNEGSKA (reference sequence). In DNA, the CDR3 is TGCAGTGCTCCCTCTAGCGGGGGGGTTAGTGGGCAGTACTTC. This encodes CSAPSSGGVSGQYF.